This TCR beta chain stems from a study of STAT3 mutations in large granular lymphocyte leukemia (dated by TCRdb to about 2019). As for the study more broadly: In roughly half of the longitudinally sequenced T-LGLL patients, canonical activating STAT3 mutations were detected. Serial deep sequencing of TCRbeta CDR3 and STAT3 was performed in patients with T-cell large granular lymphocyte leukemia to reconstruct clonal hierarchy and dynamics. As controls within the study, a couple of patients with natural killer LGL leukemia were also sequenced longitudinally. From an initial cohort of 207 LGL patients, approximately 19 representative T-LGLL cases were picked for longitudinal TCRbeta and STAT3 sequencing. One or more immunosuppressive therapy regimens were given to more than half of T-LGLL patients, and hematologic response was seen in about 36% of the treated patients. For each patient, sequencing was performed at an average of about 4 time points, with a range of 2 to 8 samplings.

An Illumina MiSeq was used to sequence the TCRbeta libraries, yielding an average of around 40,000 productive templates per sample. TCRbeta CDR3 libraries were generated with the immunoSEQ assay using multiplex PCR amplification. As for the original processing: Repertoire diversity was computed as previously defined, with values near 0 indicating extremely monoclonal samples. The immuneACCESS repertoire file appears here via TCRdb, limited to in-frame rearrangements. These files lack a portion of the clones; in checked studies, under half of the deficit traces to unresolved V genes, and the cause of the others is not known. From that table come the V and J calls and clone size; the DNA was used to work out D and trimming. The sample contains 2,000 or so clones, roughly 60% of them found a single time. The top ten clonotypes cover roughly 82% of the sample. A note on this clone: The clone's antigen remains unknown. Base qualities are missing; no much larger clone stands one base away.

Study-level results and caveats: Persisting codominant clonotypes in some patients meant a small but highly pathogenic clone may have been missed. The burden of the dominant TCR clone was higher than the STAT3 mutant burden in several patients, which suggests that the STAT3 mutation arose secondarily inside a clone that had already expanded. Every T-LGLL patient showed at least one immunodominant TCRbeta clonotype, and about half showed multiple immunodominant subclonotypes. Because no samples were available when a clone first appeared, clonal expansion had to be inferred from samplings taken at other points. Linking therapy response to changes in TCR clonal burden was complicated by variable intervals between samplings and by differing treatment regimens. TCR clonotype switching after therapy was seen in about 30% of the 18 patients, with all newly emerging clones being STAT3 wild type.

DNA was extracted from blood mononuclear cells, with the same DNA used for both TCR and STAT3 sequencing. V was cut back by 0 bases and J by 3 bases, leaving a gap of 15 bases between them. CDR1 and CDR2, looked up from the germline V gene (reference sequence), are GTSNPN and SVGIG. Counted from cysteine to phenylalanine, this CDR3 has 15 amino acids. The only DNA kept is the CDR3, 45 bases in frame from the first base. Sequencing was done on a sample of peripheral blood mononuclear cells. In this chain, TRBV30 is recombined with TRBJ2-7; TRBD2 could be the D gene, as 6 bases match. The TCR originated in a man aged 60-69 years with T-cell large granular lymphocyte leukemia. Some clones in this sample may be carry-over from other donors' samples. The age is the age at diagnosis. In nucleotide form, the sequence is TGTGCCTGGAGTGTACTTCCCACTAGCAACTACGAGCAGTACTTC. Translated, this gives CAWSVLPTSNYEQYF.